This entry lists 16 T cell receptor beta chains sequenced from one sample in a study of T cell responses to AZD1222 COVID-19 vaccine. The data were produced by immunoSEQ multiplex PCR, yet TCRdb's version contains in-frame clones alone and is incomplete. The sample records 89,000 or so clones, 75% to 95% being singletons. The specimen comprised peripheral blood, sampled 28 days after the second AZD1222 dose. These receptors were obtained from an adult who received the AZD1222 COVID-19 vaccine.

The V gene is TRBV29-1, the J gene TRBJ1-1; D may be TRBD1 (5 bases). Per the germline V gene, CDR1 is SQVTM and CDR2 is ANQGSEA. This CDR3 has 13 residues. Trimming removed 4 bases at V and 4 bases at J, with 13 bases between. The CDR3 reads CSVGDLEGTEAFF. The CDR3 bases are TGCAGCGTTGGGGACCTCGAGGGCACTGAAGCTTTCTTT. Drawing the rest from reference TRBV29-1 and TRBJ1-1, the complete variable domain is SAVISQKPSRDICQRGTSLTIQCQVDSQVTMMFWYRQQPGQSLTLIATANQGSEATYESGFVIDKFPISRPNLTFSTLTVSNMSPEDSSIYLCSVGDLEGTEAFFGQGTRLTVV.

The chain recombines TRBV11-3 with TRBJ1-2, with unresolved D. The length of the CDR3 is 14 residues. Trimming removed 5 bases at V and 3 bases at J, with 13 bases between. Germline V gives CDR1 SGHNT, CDR2 YENEEA. In DNA, the CDR3 is TGTGCCAGCAGCCCAGAGGTCGGCCACTATGGCTACACCTTC. It encodes CASSPEVGHYGYTF.

This chain links TRBV5-8 with TRBJ2-1; D is tentatively TRBD1 or TRBD2 (5 bases each). The CDR3 length is 17 residues. The germline CDR1 and CDR2 sequences are SGHTS and YDEGEE. The germline V and J ends were trimmed by 5 bases and 5 bases, with 23 bases remaining between them. In DNA, the CDR3 is TGTGCCAGCAGAAACATTCGACTTACGAGGGGACACAATGAGCAGTTCTTC. Its protein product is CASRNIRLTRGHNEQFF.

The gene calls are TRBV5-4 and TRBJ2-2, with TRBD2 matching 7 bases. The CDR3 spans 15 residues. V dropped 4 bases and J dropped 1; count of bases not matched to a gene: 4. The germline gives CDR1 SGHNT, CDR2 YYREEE (reference sequence). CDR3 DNA: TGTGCCAGCAGCGCTTCTAGCGGGAACACCGGGGAGCTGTTTTTT. It specifies CASSASSGNTGELFF. Supplemented by reference TRBV5-4 and TRBJ2-2, the full variable domain reads ETGVTQSPTHLIKTRGQQVTLRCSSQSGHNTVSWYQQALGQGPQFIFQYYREEENGRGNFPPRFSGLQFPNYSSELNVNALELDDSALYLCASSASSGNTGELFFGEGSRLTVL.

The rearrangement uses TRBV5-8 and TRBJ1-5, with D possibly matching TRBD1 (6 bases). The germline V gene has CDR1 SGHTS and CDR2 YDEGEE. CDR3 length equals 15 residues. V lost 2 bases and J lost 6, with 15 bases in between. CDR3 sequence (DNA): TGTGCCAGCAGCTTTTCAGGGGCGTTTATTCAGCCCCAGCATTTT. It encodes CASSFSGAFIQPQHF.

Turning to this clone: A read error may produce the germline difference seen at one junction end. The V gene is TRBV5-4, the J gene TRBJ1-1; TRBD1 is a possible D gene (5 bases). This CDR3 is built from 13 residues. Germline V gene data show CDR1 as SGHNT and CDR2 as YYREEE (reference sequence). The CDR3 region has the DNA TGTGCCAGCAGGTTGGGACGGAACACTGAAGCTTTCTTT. Encoded protein: CASRLGRNTEAFF.

This rearrangement joins TRBV2 to TRBJ1-5, with 7 bases that match TRBD1. Germline CDR1 SNHLY, CDR2 FYNNEI. CDR3 length: 14 residues. V shed 1 base and J 6 bases; nucleotides not matched to a gene: 3. CDR3 in DNA: TGTGCCAGCAGTGAAGGCCAGGGGGGTCAGCCCCAGCATTTT. Its protein product is CASSEGQGGQPQHF.

This clone was seen only once. The chain employs TRBV21-1 and TRBJ2-1; the DNA was not used to check the table's D call, TRBD1. TRBV21-1 is described as a pseudogene. The CDR3 sequence is 17 residues long. The chain's CDR3 is CASSPRRGGVCYNEQFF. DNA for the CDR3: TGTGCCAGCAGCCCCCGGAGAGGGGGCGTGTGCTACAATGAGCAGTTCTTC.

The chain carries TRBV5-1 and TRBJ1-2; D not certain. Germline CDR1 reads SGHRS; CDR2 reads YFSETQ. The CDR3 contains 14 residues. Trimming took 0 bases from V and 7 from J, leaving 13 bases between them. CDR3 nucleotide sequence: TGCGCCAGCAGCTTGGCGGGCGTGTATCGTGGCTACACCTTC. Translation: CASSLAGVYRGYTF.

This chain uses TRBV27 with TRBJ1-1, with D perhaps matching TRBD1 (5 bases). This CDR3 region has 15 residues. V was clipped by 3 bases and J by 5 bases, with 16 bases between them. CDR1 is MNHEY and CDR2 is SMNVEV in the germline V gene (reference sequence). The CDR3 reads CASSFRGDGGTEAFF. The DNA for the CDR3 is TGTGCCAGCAGTTTCCGGGGCGATGGTGGAACTGAAGCTTTCTTT.

In its sample, this clone was seen once. This chain connects TRBV5-6 to TRBJ1-1, with D uncertain. The CDR3 length is 16 residues. Germline-derived CDR1 and CDR2 are SGHDT and YYEEEE. Deletions cut 3 bases from V and 3 bases from J, with 18 bases between. CDR3 protein: CASSWGGRPGDTEAFF. The CDR3 nucleotides are TGTGCCAGCAGCTGGGGTGGGAGGCCTGGGGACACTGAAGCTTTCTTT.

The CDR3: CASSGDRQSSPNQPQHF. In nucleotides, the CDR3 is TGTGCCAGCTCAGGCGATCGACAGAGCTCTCCTAATCAGCCCCAGCATTTT. This chain links TRBV18 with TRBJ1-5, with a possible D match to TRBD1 (5 bases). Germline values: CDR1 KGHSH, CDR2 LQKENI. The CDR3 length is 17 residues. V lost 5 bases and J lost 4, with 21 bases in between.

V is TRBV7-2 and J is TRBJ1-2; no definite D call. The CDR3 contains 15 residues. Germline lookup yields CDR1 SGHTA and CDR2 FQGNSA. Trimming left V 0 bases short and J 2 bases short, with 10 bases between. This CDR3 reads CASSLAARGNYGYTF. The CDR3 DNA reads as TGTGCCAGCAGCTTAGCGGCACGAGGGAACTATGGCTACACCTTC. Full variable domain (remainder filled in from reference TRBV7-2 and TRBJ1-2): GAGVSQSPSNKVTEKGKDVELRCDPISGHTALYWYRQSLGQGLEFLIYFQGNSAPDKSGLPSDRFSAERTGGSVSTLTIQRTQQEDSAVYLCASSLAARGNYGYTFGSGTRLTVV.

J is TRBJ1-1 and V is TRBV18; 7 bases agree with TRBD1. The V and J ends lost 6 bases and 2 bases, in that order; junction bases with no gene match: 9. The CDR3 runs to 15 residues. Germline-derived CDR1 and CDR2 are KGHSH and LQKENI. In DNA, the CDR3 is TGTGCCAGCTCTCCGGGACAGAGTCTTAACACTGAAGCTTTCTTT. Amino acids: CASSPGQSLNTEAFF.

This chain uses TRBV13 with TRBJ1-2, with D perhaps matching TRBD1 (5 bases). With 7 bases removed from V and 8 bases from J, the gap between germline ends came to 17 bases. The CDR3 consists of 13 residues. The germline gives CDR1 PRHDT, CDR2 FYEKMQ (reference sequence). CDR3 amino acids: CASNKGGEGGYTF. The CDR3 DNA follows: TGTGCCAGCAACAAAGGAGGGGAAGGAGGCTACACCTTC.

This rearrangement joins TRBV11-3 to TRBJ2-5; 14 nucleotides agree with TRBD2. Germline V gene data show CDR1 as SGHNT and CDR2 as YENEEA. This CDR3 is 17 amino acids long. V was clipped by 5 bases and J by 3 bases; unmatched bases: 8. The DNA of the CDR3 is TGTGCCAGCAGCCCGGGACTAGCGGGGGTAATAGAAGAGACCCAGTACTTC. It encodes CASSPGLAGVIEETQYF.